This T cell receptor (beta chain) was documented in a study of CXCR3-negative and CXCR3-positive naive CD8 T cells. Findings of the study overall: More hydrophobic TRB CDR3s occurred in CXCR3-positive than in CXCR3-negative naive cells.

UMI-labeled 5' RACE yielded the TRB cDNA libraries. TCRdb reprocessed the 5' RACE reads and reports one entry per CDR3 protein, with no DNA. The listing contains some 150,000 distinct CDR3 sequences. Concerning this clonotype: Its specificity is unknown.

This CDR3 has 15 amino acids. CDR1 is SGHTA, CDR2 FQGTGA, per germline. The receptor was isolated from a human donor in good health. Some clones in this sample may be carry-over from other donors' samples. Sequencing was performed on naive CXCR3+ CD8+ T cells from blood. The subset is: CD45RO-CCR7+CD27+CD95- naive CD8+ T cells expressing CXCR3 (TNR3+). The chain combines TRBV7-3 with TRBJ2-1; there is no DNA to check the TCRdb D call of TRBD1. CDR3 loop: CASSLIGGGYNEQFF.